This T cell receptor (beta chain) was recovered during a study of blood T cells in healthy people across ages (dated by TCRdb to the mid-2010s). About the study as a whole: In model experiments, roughly one uniquely barcoded TCR beta cDNA molecule per two T cells was captured by template switching. Age-related changes in TCR beta repertoire diversity were measured in the study by deep sequencing normalized with unique cDNA molecular identifiers. Four age groups were formed from the donors: young (average 16 years), middle-aged (less than 40), aged (roughly 59) and long-lived (approximately 78). The study analyzed two additional independent replicas of 1 million unique cDNA reads from the same blood draw for two donors, one aged 18 to 30 and one aged 80 or older. Overall study outcomes, separate from this receptor: Observed TCR beta diversity per million T cells fell roughly linearly with age, and a significant reduction was already apparent by age around 44. The CMV infection status of donors was not known, potentially confounding age-related changes in expanded clonotypes. Estimates of total diversity based on one million sequenced T cells were considered lower bounds and underestimates. Observed TCR beta diversity correlated strongly with the percentage of naive T cells measured by flow cytometry. Compared with the aged group, more naive CD4+ T cells, fewer expanded clones and increased TCR diversity were shown by the long-lived group, suggesting age selection. Since profiling was done on bulk unsorted PBMCs, naive and antigen-experienced compartments could not be conclusively compared.

As for this clonotype: Its antigen specificity is not known. No clone much larger than this one lies a single base away; base qualities are absent.

In the germline V gene, CDR1 corresponds to MDHEN and CDR2 to SYDVKM. The trim is 7 bases for V and 6 bases for J, with a gap of 12 bases between the germline ends. The CDR3 numbers 12 residues from cysteine through phenylalanine. This entry keeps only the CDR3 DNA: 36 bases, framed from base 1. Systemically healthy Caucasian individuals from Russia, approximately 39 in total and aged roughly 6 to 95 years, were included as donors. About 9.1 milliliters of peripheral blood were collected from each donor into EDTA-treated Vacutainer tubes. PBMCs were isolated by Ficoll-Paque density-gradient centrifugation, with at least 6 million obtained per sample. Total RNA was extracted from PBMCs with Trizol reagent, with at least 5 micrograms obtained per sample. For every donor, an aliquot of PBMCs went through flow cytometry to measure the percentages of naive CD45RAhigh/CD27high T cells. Libraries were constructed by 5' RACE. TCRdb lists the instrument as Illumina HiSeq 2500. A second PCR of about 6 to 11 cycles was run with a J-beta primer mix and a sample-barcoded 5' primer. A unique molecular identifier was introduced onto each TCR beta cDNA molecule by a template-switch 5' adaptor carrying 12 random nucleotides. At least 2.5 million CDR3-containing paired-end reads were obtained from each sample. First-strand cDNA was synthesized from all RNA with the Mint cDNA synthesis kit, primed by a TRBC-specific oligonucleotide. All cDNA was treated with uracil-DNA glycosylase and then went through a first 18-cycle PCR with the universal primers M1SS and BC2_uni_R. The authors processed their data as follows. For normalization, 1 million high-quality reads, each with a distinct molecular identifier, were randomly selected from each sample. Reads sharing molecular identifiers were discarded rather than binned into consensus sequences. MiTCR, set to a Q25 quality threshold and the strictest error-elimination algorithm, was used for CDR3 identification, clonotype clustering and error correction. Lower-bound total TCR beta diversity was estimated with a nonparametric unseen species model using Euler transformation. Using fastp trimming at Q25 and MiXCR clonotype assembly, TCRdb reanalyzed the public sequencing data and kept in-frame beta chains. Under each unique CDR3 protein, matching rows form one entry showing the most common genes and DNA. The V and J calls were determined by TCRdb, not by the authors. A total of about 930,000 distinct CDR3 sequences appear in this sample, just under 30% of them only once. Of the sample, approximately 10% is held by the ten largest clones.

The same sample was also used in a study of T cells of mothers and their children. Taken from the second paper: Nine systemically healthy Caucasian individuals, comprising three mothers and their six children, were included as donors. cDNA synthesis used all of the extracted RNA, with roughly 1.5 ug of RNA in each 15 ul reaction. Sample barcodes and 2-4 random nucleotides were added via the M1S primer in the second PCR. More than 8.5 million TCR beta CDR3 reads were obtained from each mother, and several million reads were obtained from each child. Thymic selection similarly shapes TCR recombination output in related and unrelated pairs, with minor effect from inherited differences. Normalized repertoire overlap in related mother-child pairs was always slightly higher than in unrelated mother-child pairs, but the difference was never significant. No persistent microchimeric T cell clones were detected, at a sensitivity of roughly 93 clones per million clonotypes. To look for features that set related mother-child pairs apart from unrelated individuals, the researchers ran deep NGS to compare the TCR beta repertoires of mothers and children. Mothers averaged approximately 41 +/- 4 years of age and children averaged around 10 +/- 4 years. Libraries were sequenced on Illumina HiSeq 2000 with 100+100 nt paired-end reads after adapter ligation with NEBNext reagents. To prevent cross-contamination, the mother and child libraries were prepared a month apart and were sequenced in separate runs. Each donor had between 500,000 and 2,000,000 distinct TCR beta clonotypes identified. Naive TCR beta clonotypes were estimated from low-frequency clonotypes matched to each donor's FACS-determined naive share, without sorting.

This receptor was identified in a woman in her thirties or forties in good health. The sample comprised blood. The chain links TRBV28 with TRBJ1-1; the D gene identity is not certain. At the DNA level, the sequence is TGTGCCAGCACTACCGGAGCGGCTGAAGCTTTCTTT. Its product reads: CASTTGAAEAFF.